This entry lists 29 T cell receptor beta chains sequenced from one sample in a study of T cells expressing NK-cell markers. TCRdb re-called the 5' RACE reads and catalogs CDR3 proteins one per entry, DNA excluded. The sample is made up of 300,000 or so distinct CDR3 sequences, and the top ten hold around 4.2% of it. Sequencing was done on a sample of blood T cells: a sorted CD56 or NKG2C T cell subset, CD4+ or CD8+ T cells, or bulk PBMC T cells (not recorded which). Receptors were obtained from a woman aged 18 to 75 in good health.

J is TRBJ2-3 and V is TRBV19; checking the TCRdb D call of TRBD1 is not possible without DNA. In germline, CDR1 is LNHDA, CDR2 SQIVND (reference sequence). The CDR3 runs 15 residues. The CDR3 protein is CASSMTGVRTDTQYF.

The chain has TRBV20-1 and TRBJ2-4; TCRdb's D call, TRBD2, is unchecked because there is no DNA. Looked up from germline, CDR1 is DFQATT and CDR2 is SNEGSKA (reference sequence). This CDR3 has 15 residues. The CDR3 spells CSAATSGRALDIQYF.

The chain couples TRBV10-3 to TRBJ1-3. CDR3 length: 13 amino acids. Germline V gene sequence: CDR1 ENHRY, CDR2 SYGVKD. CDR3 sequence reads: CAISETIGNTIYF.

The V call is TRBV10-3, the J call TRBJ1-6; TCRdb calls TRBD1, which cannot be checked without DNA. CDR3 length: 14 residues. Germline V gene lookup returns CDR1 ENHRY and CDR2 SYGVKD. CDR3 amino acids: CAITLDPGNSPLHF.

The rearrangement links TRBV7-8 to TRBJ1-2; TCRdb lists TRBD1, though no DNA is available to test this call. The CDR3 is 16 residues long. CDR1 is SGHVS, CDR2 FQNEAQ, per germline. CDR3 amino acids: CASSSYTTGEGYGYTF. The entire variable domain, with the rest obtained from reference TRBV7-8 and TRBJ1-2, is as follows: GAGVSQSPRYKVAKRGQDVALRCDPISGHVSLFWYQQALGQGPEFLTYFQNEAQLDKSGLPSDRFFAERPEGSVSTLKIQRTQQEDSAVYLCASSSYTTGEGYGYTFGSGTRLTVV.

The chain joins TRBV11-1 to TRBJ2-1; TCRdb proposes TRBD2, but this gene call is untestable without DNA. There are 15 residues in the CDR3. Germline assignment: CDR1 SGHAT and CDR2 FQDESV (reference sequence). CDR3 sequence reads: CASSLGLAGANEQFF.

The chain is built from TRBV11-2 and TRBJ2-1; absent DNA, TCRdb's TRBD2 call cannot be checked. Germline CDR1 SGHAT, CDR2 FQNNGV. The CDR3 has 18 residues. The CDR3 here is CASSLLPGLAGGTGEQFF.

The CDR3 is CASSEGQGGSYGYTF. The rearrangement joins TRBV12-3 or TRBV12-4 to TRBJ1-2; TCRdb's assignment of TRBD1 cannot be checked, as there is no DNA. The CDR3 covers 15 residues.

V is TRBV20-1 and J is TRBJ2-1; TCRdb gives TRBD2 as the D gene, but with no DNA this cannot be confirmed. Germline V gene data show CDR1 as DFQATT and CDR2 as SNEGSKA (reference sequence). The CDR3 totals 15 residues. CDR3 sequence reads: CSARDPAGGNNEQFF.

The genes are TRBV5-1 and TRBJ2-1; TCRdb names TRBD2, which stays unverified in the absence of DNA. The germline gives CDR1 SGHRS, CDR2 YFSETQ. The CDR3 consists of 16 residues. CDR3 amino acids: CASSPGGLADYNEQFF.

The V call is TRBV5-1, the J call TRBJ2-7; with no DNA, the TCRdb D assignment of TRBD1 cannot be verified. Germline values: CDR1 SGHRS, CDR2 YFSETQ. The CDR3 extends over 15 amino acids. This CDR3 is CASSLEGAPIHEQYF.

V usage is TRBV20-1 and J usage is TRBJ2-3. CDR1 and CDR2 from the germline V gene are DFQATT and SNEGSKA (reference sequence). CDR3 length equals 11 residues. CDR3 sequence reads: CSASRSDTQYF.

The chain employs TRBV7-2 and TRBJ2-1; TCRdb outputs TRBD2, but without DNA this stays unchecked. The CDR3 runs to 15 residues. CDR1 SGHTA and CDR2 FQGNSA come from the germline V gene. This CDR3 is CASMESGGSYNEQFF.

The chain carries TRBV28 and TRBJ1-4; TCRdb's D call, TRBD1, is unchecked because there is no DNA. The CDR3 runs to 15 residues. CDR1 and CDR2 from the germline V gene are MDHEN and SYDVKM. The CDR3 is CASSLPTGQGGKLFF.

V is TRBV12-3 or TRBV12-4 and J is TRBJ1-4; TCRdb indicates TRBD1, and absent DNA this call remains unverified. The CDR3 consists of 21 residues. The CDR3 reads CASSLTVGADWGSATNEKLFF.

J is TRBJ2-1 and V is TRBV18; without DNA, the TCRdb call of TRBD2 cannot be checked. This CDR3 has 17 residues. Germline V gene data show CDR1 as KGHSH and CDR2 as LQKENI. CDR3 sequence reads: CASSPEAGGLSYNEQFF. Based on the CDR3 plus reference TRBV18 and TRBJ2-1, the full variable domain is NAGVMQNPRHLVRRRGQEARLRCSPMKGHSHVYWYRQLPEEGLKFMVYLQKENIIDESGMPKERFSAEFPKEGPSILRIQQVVRGDSAAYFCASSPEAGGLSYNEQFFGPGTRLTVL.

The chain links TRBV7-2 to TRBJ1-1; TCRdb picks TRBD1, but there is no DNA to check that call. Germline V gene lookup returns CDR1 SGHTA and CDR2 FQGNSA. The CDR3 totals 17 residues. The CDR3 loop reads CASVKRGWDSVNTEAFF. The variable domain in full, completed from reference TRBV7-2 and TRBJ1-1, reads GAGVSQSPSNKVTEKGKDVELRCDPISGHTALYWYRQSLGQGLEFLIYFQGNSAPDKSGLPSDRFSAERTGGSVSTLTIQRTQQEDSAVYLCASVKRGWDSVNTEAFFGQGTRLTVV.

The CDR3 region is CAWSRTQSPLHF. The J gene is TRBJ1-6, the V gene TRBV30. The CDR3 sequence is 12 residues long. Per the germline V gene, CDR1 is GTSNPN and CDR2 is SVGIG (reference sequence).

The chain employs TRBV12-3 or TRBV12-4 and TRBJ2-2. This CDR3 has 12 residues. The CDR3 protein is CASRAVTGELFF.

The chain couples TRBV20-1 to TRBJ2-3. This CDR3 has 12 residues. Germline V gene sequence: CDR1 DFQATT, CDR2 SNEGSKA (reference sequence). CDR3 amino acids: CSAGDLPVTQYF.

The J gene is TRBJ1-1, the V gene TRBV20-1; TCRdb picks TRBD1, but there is no DNA to check that call. The length of the CDR3 is 13 residues. Per germline, CDR1 DFQATT and CDR2 SNEGSKA (reference sequence). The CDR3 here is CSARSPTNTEAFF.

The genes are TRBV3-1 and TRBJ2-5; the TRBD1 assignment by TCRdb is unverifiable without DNA. Germline loops: CDR1 LGHDT, CDR2 YNNKEL (reference sequence). This CDR3 is 16 amino acids long. CDR3: CASSPQGSPPRETQYF.

The chain uses TRBV10-3 and TRBJ1-5; the D call from TCRdb, TRBD1, cannot be confirmed without DNA. This CDR3 has 13 amino acids. Germline lookup yields CDR1 ENHRY and CDR2 SYGVKD. This CDR3 reads CATKRDNRAPQHF.

The chain has TRBV29-1 and TRBJ1-1. CDR1 is SQVTM and CDR2 is ANQGSEA in the germline V gene. The CDR3 sequence is 16 residues long. The chain's CDR3 is CSVDSDGPLLNTEAFF.

The chain uses TRBV19 and TRBJ2-2. The germline gives CDR1 LNHDA, CDR2 SQIVND (reference sequence). The CDR3 is 14 residues long. The CDR3 sequence: CASTARRNTGELFF.

The chain links TRBV7-9 to TRBJ2-3; the D call of TRBD2 rests on TCRdb alone, since no DNA is present to check it. The CDR3 totals 16 residues. Germline V lookup: CDR1 SEHNR, CDR2 FQNEAQ (reference sequence). CDR3 sequence reads: CASSLYSGSRADTQYF.

The gene calls are TRBV18 and TRBJ2-3. The length of the CDR3 is 15 residues. Germline loops: CDR1 KGHSH, CDR2 LQKENI. CDR3 region: CASSPPGLGSDTQYF.

The rearrangement joins TRBV11-2 to TRBJ2-2; TCRdb picks TRBD1, but there is no DNA to check that call. The germline V gene has CDR1 SGHAT and CDR2 FQNNGV. The CDR3 covers 15 residues. CDR3: CASSLAGAGTGELFF.

The chain couples TRBV7-2 to TRBJ1-5; TCRdb names TRBD1, which stays unverified in the absence of DNA. The CDR3 is made up of 15 amino acids. From germline, CDR1 is SGHTA and CDR2 FQGNSA. The CDR3 spells CASSLETGLNQPQHF.